Each of the 4 T cell receptor beta chains below was sequenced from the same sample in a study of blood T cells in healthy people across ages (dated by TCRdb to between 2015 and 2017). Libraries were built with 5' RACE. Sequenced on an Illumina HiSeq 2500. A second PCR of 7 to 11 cycles was performed with a sample-barcoded 5' primer and a J-beta primer mix. TCRdb passed the public sequencing reads through fastp at Q25 and MiXCR, retaining productive beta sequences. Every entry covers one CDR3 protein and lists the most common genes and DNA from its rows. Present in this sample are hundreds of thousands of distinct CDR3 sequences, under 65% of which were seen just once. The ten biggest clones cover about 13% of the sample. Sequencing was performed on blood. These receptors originate from a woman older than 75 in good health.

Remarks on this clonotype: With a much larger clone just one base away, this may be a read error. Because the CDR3 is missing its conserved closing phenylalanine or tryptophan, this is likely a read error. The rearrangement links TRBV7-2 to TRBJ2-4, with D possibly called TRBD1 or TRBD2 (6 bases each). In germline, CDR1 is SGHTA, CDR2 FQGNSA. The CDR3 is 14 residues long. Trimming left V 3 bases short and J 7 bases short, with 13 bases between. The CDR3 loop reads CASSLGGQMNIQYL. The CDR3 nucleotides are TGTGCCAGCAGCTTGGGGGGACAAATGAACATTCAGTACCTC.

This clonotype was observed a handful of times. This chain uses TRBV2 with TRBJ1-2; D unclear. This CDR3 comprises 13 residues. The germline V gene has CDR1 SNHLY and CDR2 FYNNEI. With 6 bases removed from V and 1 base from J, the gap between germline ends came to 9 bases. CDR3: CASRRDVNYGYTF. The CDR3 DNA sequence: TGTGCCAGCAGGAGGGATGTTAACTATGGCTACACCTTC.

Comments on this clonotype: A much larger clonotype is one base distant, so this may be a read error. The J gene is TRBJ1-6, the V gene TRBV7-2; no reliable D call. Germline V CDR1 and CDR2: SGHTA, FQGNSA. Trimming stripped 10 bases from V and 7 bases from J, with 17 bases between. The CDR3 totals 14 residues. In nucleotides, the CDR3 is TGTGCCACCAGGACTAGCGGACGGAATTCACCCCTCCACTTT. Its protein is CATRTSGRNSPLHF.

V is TRBV20-1 and J is TRBJ2-7, with TRBD2 identical over 13 bases. The V segment lost 3 bases and the J segment 2 bases; nucleotides outside the gene matches: 1. Germline loops: CDR1 DFQATT, CDR2 SNEGSKA (reference sequence). The CDR3 is 14 amino acids. As DNA, the CDR3 is TGCAGTGCTAGCACTAGCGGGGGGGCCTACGAGCAGTACTTC. The encoded protein is CSASTSGGAYEQYF.